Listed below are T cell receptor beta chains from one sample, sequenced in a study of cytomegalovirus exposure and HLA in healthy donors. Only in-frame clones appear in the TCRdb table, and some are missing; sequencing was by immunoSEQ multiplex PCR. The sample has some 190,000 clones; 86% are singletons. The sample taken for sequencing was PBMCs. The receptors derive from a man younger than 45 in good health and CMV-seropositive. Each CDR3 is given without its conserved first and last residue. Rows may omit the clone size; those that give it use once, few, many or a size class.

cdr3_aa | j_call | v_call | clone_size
ASSQESVDGYT | TRBJ1-2 | TRBV4-2 | NA
ASSFQGMDQPQH | TRBJ1-5 | TRBV7-2 | NA
SVPATNEQF | TRBJ2-1 | TRBV29-1 | NA
ASSLDGSSGSINEQF | TRBJ2-1 | TRBV11-3 | NA
ASSYSRGSGQY | TRBJ2-7 | TRBV6-5 | NA
ASSLVLAGPQETQY | TRBJ2-5 | TRBV11-1 | NA
ASSSPQTSGQETQY | TRBJ2-5 | TRBV5-4 | NA
ASSLQGRGGEETQY | TRBJ2-5 | TRBV27 | NA
ASSHGS | TRBJ2-7 | TRBV4-1 | few
ASSVGLAGNTQY | TRBJ2-3 | TRBV9 | NA
ATSRLRTGSSYEQY | TRBJ2-7 | TRBV15 | NA
ASSHRYEQF | TRBJ2-1 | TRBV28 | NA
ASSLAAGIISYEQY | TRBJ2-7 | TRBV5-1 | once
ASSLMDRGDYEQY | TRBJ2-7 | TRBV7-9 | NA
ASSGTPALGPSPYEQY | TRBJ2-7 | TRBV13 | NA
ASRPGQAGGNTEAF | TRBJ1-1 | TRBV6-4 | NA
ASSYVEEQY | TRBJ2-7 | TRBV6-5 | NA
SVVPSGSPRELF | TRBJ2-2 | TRBV29-1 | NA